This T cell receptor (beta chain) stems from a study of T cells in Graves' hyperthyroidism and ophthalmopathy. The CDR3 is made up of 14 amino acids. Trimming stripped 6 bases from V and 5 bases from J, with 16 bases between. The V gene's germline CDR1 is MNHNS and CDR2 SASEGT. Authors of the study amplified TCR beta CDR3 regions from RNA transcripts. Primed by the HTBI set, a first-round RT-PCR was run on the TCR CDR3. TCRdb re-called the multiplex PCR reads through MiXCR, storing one row per CDR3 protein. The sample yields about 380,000 distinct CDR3 sequences, about a fifth seen once. The sequence was collected from a man between 18 and 35 years old with Graves' ophthalmopathy. The gene calls are TRBV6-1 and TRBJ2-5; D perhaps matches TRBD2 (6 bases). The specimen sequenced was blood. The CDR3 coding sequence is TGTGCCAGCAGCCGCGGGACGGCAAGGGAGACCCAGTACTTC. This codes for CASSRGTARETQYF.